This TCR beta chain was captured by sequencing in a study of response to subunit inactivated influenza vaccine. Study observations and caveats: The authors offered the suggestion that each seasonal influenza vaccination recruits few new T cells.

This CDR3 is built from 15 residues. CDR1 SGHRS and CDR2 YFSETQ come from the germline V gene. Trimming left V 4 bases short and J 2 bases short, with 15 bases between. This clonotype has only a few counts. Its antigen is not identified. In TCRdb, the RT-PCR reads were re-called with MiXCR into one record per CDR3 protein. The table has about 780,000 distinct CDR3 sequences, around 18% seen once. Sample: PBMCs from blood, taken 4 to 6 days after vaccination. This clonotype was obtained from a man aged 50-60 years who received an inactivated influenza vaccine. The chain couples TRBV5-1 to TRBJ2-5; D may correspond to TRBD1 or TRBD2 (5 bases each). The CDR3 here is CASSITGTAQETQYF. The CDR3 DNA reads as TGCGCCAGCAGCATTACCGGGACGGCTCAAGAGACCCAGTACTTC.